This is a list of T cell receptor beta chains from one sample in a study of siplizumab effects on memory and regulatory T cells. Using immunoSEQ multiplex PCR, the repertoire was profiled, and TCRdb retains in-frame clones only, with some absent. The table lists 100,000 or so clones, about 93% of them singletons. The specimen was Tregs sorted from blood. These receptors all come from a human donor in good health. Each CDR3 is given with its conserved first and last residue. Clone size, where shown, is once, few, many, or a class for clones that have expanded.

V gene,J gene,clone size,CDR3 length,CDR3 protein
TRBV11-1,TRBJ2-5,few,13,CASSSRGRETQYF
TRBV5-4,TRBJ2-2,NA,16,CASSPGLATFTGELFF
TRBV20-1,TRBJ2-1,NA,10,CSASHNEQFF
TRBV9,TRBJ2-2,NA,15,CASSEREGNTGELFF
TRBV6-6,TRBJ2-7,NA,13,CATQGQAYEREYF
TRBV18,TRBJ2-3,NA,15,CASSQSQGRTDTQYF
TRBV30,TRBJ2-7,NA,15,CAWSVPRQGTYEQYF
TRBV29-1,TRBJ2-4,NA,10,CSVGSRIQYF
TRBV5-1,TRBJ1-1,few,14,CASSLASNIPEAFF
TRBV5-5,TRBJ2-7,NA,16,CASTNPGQSSLREQYF
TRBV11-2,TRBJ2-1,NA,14,CASSPTGAYNEQFF
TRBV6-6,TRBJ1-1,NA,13,CASKEVMNTEAFF
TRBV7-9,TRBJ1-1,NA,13,CAALGQANTEAFF
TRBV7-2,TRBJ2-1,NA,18,CASSLDFLAGGIYNEQFF
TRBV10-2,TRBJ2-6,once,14,CASARVPGANVLTF
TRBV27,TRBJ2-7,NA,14,CASSLRLAGYEQYF
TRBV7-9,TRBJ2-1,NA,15,CASSWKRGSYNEQFF
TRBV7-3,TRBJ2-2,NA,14,CASSLAGKTGELFF
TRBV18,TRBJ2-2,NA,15,CASSPGHTNTGELFF
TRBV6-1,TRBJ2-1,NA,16,CASSERRSSGNNEQFF
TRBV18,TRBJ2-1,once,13,CASSSGRTNEQFF
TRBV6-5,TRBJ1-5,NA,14,CASSGTYSNQPQHF
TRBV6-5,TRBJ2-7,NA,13,CASSLGRPYEQYF
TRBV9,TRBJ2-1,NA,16,CASSETGAGGWNEQFF
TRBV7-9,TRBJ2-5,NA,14,CATRTSGTGETQYF
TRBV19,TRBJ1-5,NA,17,CASTQVTRGSRNQPQHF
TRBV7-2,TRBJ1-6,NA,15,CASSLGSVGNSPLHF
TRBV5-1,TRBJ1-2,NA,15,CASSSSQGGTGGYTF
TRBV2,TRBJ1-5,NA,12,CASWGGNQPQHF
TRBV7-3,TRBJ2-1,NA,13,CATSGTGSNEQFF
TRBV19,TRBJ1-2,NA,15,CASSPVVPGRGGYTF
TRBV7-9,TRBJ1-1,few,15,CASSLGGQAGTEAFF
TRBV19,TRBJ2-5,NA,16,CASSTTGGPVQETQYF
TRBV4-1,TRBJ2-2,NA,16,CASSQEQGWGTGELFF
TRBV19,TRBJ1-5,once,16,CASSIAGGGGNQPQHF
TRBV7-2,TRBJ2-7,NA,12,CASSFQAYEQYF
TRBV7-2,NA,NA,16,CASSLGPSPAGLPQHF
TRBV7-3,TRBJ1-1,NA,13,CASSLGPRLEAFF
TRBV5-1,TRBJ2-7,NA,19,CASSLGNLMTGGRVAEQYF
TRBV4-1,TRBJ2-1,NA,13,CASSHRRYNEQFF
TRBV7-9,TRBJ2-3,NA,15,CASSPGRTSTDTQYF
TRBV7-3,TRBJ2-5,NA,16,CASSRVPGGGQETQYF
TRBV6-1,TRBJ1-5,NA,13,CASRNPQEAPQHF
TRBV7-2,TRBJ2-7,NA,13,CASSLVPGYEQYF
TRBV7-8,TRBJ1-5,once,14,CASSLEGSGQPQHF
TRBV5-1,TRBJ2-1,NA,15,CASSRGSQGYNEQFF
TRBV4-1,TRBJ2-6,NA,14,CASSQVGTTNVLTF
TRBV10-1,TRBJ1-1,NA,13,CASSDRRDTEAFF
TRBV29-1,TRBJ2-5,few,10,CSVAEETQYF
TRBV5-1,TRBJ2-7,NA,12,CASSLVGDEQYF
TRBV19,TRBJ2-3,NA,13,CASSIWGIDTQYF
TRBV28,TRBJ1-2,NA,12,CASQTGSYGYTF
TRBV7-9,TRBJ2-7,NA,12,CASSLKGTRQYF
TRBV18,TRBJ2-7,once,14,CASSPRGLADEQYF
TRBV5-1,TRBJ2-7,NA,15,CASSPTGTGGNEQYF
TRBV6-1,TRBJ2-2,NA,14,CASRVTSGSGELFF
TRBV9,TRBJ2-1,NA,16,CASSALLSGDNNEQFF